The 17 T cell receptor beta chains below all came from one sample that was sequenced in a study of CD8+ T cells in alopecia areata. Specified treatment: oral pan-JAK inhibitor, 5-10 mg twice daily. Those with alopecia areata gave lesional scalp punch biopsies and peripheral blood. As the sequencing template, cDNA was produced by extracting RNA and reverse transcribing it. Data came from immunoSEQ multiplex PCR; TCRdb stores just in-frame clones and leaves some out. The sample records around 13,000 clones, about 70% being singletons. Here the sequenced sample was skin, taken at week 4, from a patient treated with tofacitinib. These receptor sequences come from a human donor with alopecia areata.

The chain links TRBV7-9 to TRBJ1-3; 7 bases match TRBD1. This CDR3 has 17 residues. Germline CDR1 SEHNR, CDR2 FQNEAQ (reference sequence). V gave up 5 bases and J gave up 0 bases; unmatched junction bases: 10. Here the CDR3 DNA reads TGTGCCAGCAGCGTAAACAGGGGCCGATTCTCTGGAAACACCATATATTTT. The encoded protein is CASSVNRGRFSGNTIYF.

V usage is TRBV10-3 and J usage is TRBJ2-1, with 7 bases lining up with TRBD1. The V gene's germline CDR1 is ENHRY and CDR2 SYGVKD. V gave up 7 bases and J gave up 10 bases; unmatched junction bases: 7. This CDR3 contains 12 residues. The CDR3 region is CAINRQGEEQFF. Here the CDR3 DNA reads TGTGCCATCAATCGACAGGGAGAAGAGCAGTTCTTC.

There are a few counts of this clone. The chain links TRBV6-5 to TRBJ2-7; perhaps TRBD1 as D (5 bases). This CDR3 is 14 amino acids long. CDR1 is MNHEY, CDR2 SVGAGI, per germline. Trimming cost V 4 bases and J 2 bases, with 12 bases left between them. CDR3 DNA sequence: TGTGCCAGCAGTTTATCAGGGTTCCCCTACGAGCAGTACTTC. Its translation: CASSLSGFPYEQYF.

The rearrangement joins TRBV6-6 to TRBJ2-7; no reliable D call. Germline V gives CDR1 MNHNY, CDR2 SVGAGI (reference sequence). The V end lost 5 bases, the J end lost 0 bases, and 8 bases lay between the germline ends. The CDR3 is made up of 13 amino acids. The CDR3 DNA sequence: TGTGCCAGCAGTACCGGGCGCTCCTACGAGCAGTACTTC. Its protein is CASSTGRSYEQYF.

In DNA form, the CDR3 reads TGTGCCAGCAGTGGGACGGTAAATGAGCAGTTCTTC. Protein product: CASSGTVNEQFF. The rearrangement uses TRBV27 and TRBJ2-1; D possibly matches TRBD1 or TRBD2 (5 bases each). The germline CDR1 and CDR2 sequences are MNHEY and SMNVEV (reference sequence). V shed 5 bases and J shed 7 bases, with 9 bases lying between them. The CDR3 consists of 12 residues.

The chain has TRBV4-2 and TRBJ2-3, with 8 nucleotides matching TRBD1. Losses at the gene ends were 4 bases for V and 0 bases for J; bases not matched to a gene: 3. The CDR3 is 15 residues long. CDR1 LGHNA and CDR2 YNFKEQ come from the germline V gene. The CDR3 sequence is CASSLTGASTDTQYF. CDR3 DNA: TGTGCCAGCAGCCTGACAGGGGCTAGCACAGATACGCAGTATTTT.

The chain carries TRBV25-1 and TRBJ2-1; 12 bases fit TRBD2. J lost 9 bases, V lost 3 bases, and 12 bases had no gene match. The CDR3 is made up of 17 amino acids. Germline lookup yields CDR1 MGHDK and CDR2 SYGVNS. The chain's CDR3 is CASSDRWTSGEGGEQFF. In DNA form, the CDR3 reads TGTGCCAGCAGTGACCGTTGGACTAGCGGGGAGGGGGGTGAGCAGTTCTTC.

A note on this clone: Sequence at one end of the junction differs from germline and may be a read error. Here the CDR3 reads CASSQESGTGTLF. The CDR3 DNA reads as TGTGCCAGCAGCCAGGAATCCGGGACAGGGACGCTCTTC. The rearrangement uses TRBV7-2 and TRBJ2-1; TRBD1 aligns across 9 bases. Germline CDR1 SGHTA, CDR2 FQGNSA. The CDR3 spans 13 residues.

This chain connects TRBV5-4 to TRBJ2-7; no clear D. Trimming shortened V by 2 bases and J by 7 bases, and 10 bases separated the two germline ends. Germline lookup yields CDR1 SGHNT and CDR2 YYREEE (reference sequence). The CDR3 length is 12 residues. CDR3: CASSFRLEEQYF. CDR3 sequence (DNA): TGTGCCAGCAGCTTCCGTCTCGAAGAGCAGTACTTC.

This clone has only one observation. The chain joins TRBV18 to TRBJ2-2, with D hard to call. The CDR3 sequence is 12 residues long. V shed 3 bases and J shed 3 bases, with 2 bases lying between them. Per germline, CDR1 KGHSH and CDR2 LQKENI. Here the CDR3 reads CASSPDTGELFF. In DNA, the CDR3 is TGTGCCAGCTCACCGGACACCGGGGAGCTGTTTTTT.

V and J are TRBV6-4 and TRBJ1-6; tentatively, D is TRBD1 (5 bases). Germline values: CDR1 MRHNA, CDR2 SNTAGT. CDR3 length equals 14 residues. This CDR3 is CQAGWDGGNSPLHF. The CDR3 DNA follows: TGTCAGGCAGGGTGGGACGGGGGTAATTCACCCCTCCACTTT.

CDR3 region: CASTESRANTEAFF. Here the CDR3 DNA reads TGCGCCAGCACCGAAAGCAGGGCCAACACTGAAGCTTTCTTT. J is TRBJ1-1 and V is TRBV4-3, with D perhaps TRBD1 (5 bases). V lost 7 bases and J 2 bases, leaving 14 bases between the germline ends. CDR3 size: 14 residues. CDR1 LGHNA and CDR2 YSLEER come from the germline V gene.

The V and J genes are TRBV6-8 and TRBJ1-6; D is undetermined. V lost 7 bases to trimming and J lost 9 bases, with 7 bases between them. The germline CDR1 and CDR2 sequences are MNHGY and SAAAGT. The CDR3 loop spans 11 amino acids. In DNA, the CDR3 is TGTGCCAGCAAGGGTTTTTCACCCCTCCACTTT. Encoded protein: CASKGFSPLHF.

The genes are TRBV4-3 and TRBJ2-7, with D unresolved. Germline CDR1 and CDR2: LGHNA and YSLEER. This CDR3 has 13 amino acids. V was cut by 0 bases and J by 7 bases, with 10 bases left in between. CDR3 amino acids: CASSQESSQEQYF. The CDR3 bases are TGCGCCAGCAGCCAAGAGTCGTCACAAGAGCAGTACTTC.

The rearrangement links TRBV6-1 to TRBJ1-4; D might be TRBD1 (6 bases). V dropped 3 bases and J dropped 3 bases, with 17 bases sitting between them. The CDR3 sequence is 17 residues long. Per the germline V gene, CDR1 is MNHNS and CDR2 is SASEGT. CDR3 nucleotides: TGTGCCAGCAGTGACCCCAGGGGCGCCCACCCTAATGAAAAACTGTTTTTT. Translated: CASSDPRGAHPNEKLFF.

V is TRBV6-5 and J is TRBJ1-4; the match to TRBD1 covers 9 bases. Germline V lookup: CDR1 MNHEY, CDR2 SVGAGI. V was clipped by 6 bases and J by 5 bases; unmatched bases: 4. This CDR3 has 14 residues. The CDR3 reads CASSLTGGNEKLFF. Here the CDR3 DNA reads TGTGCCAGCAGCCTCACAGGGGGCAATGAAAAACTGTTTTTT.

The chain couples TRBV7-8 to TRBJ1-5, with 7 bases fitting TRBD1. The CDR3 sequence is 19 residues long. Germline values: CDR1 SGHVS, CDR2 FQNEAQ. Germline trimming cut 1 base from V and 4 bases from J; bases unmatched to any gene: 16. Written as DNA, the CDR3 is TGTGCCAGCAGCTTAGTGGGAGGAGGGGGCGCGGGTAGGAATCAGCCCCAGCATTTT. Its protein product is CASSLVGGGGAGRNQPQHF.